The present entry profiles one T cell receptor beta chain with its context. The sample is drawn from a study of control samples from healthy donors and cancer patients. This table comes from immunoSEQ multiplex PCR, and its TCRdb copy is limited to in-frame clones, with some not included. The repertoire has around 120,000 clones, 85% to 90% of them found once; the top ten carry around 1.2%. There are 16 residues in the CDR3. Trimming took 3 bases from V and 8 from J; bases not matched to a gene: 15. The germline CDR1 and CDR2 sequences are MNHEY and SVGAGI. The sequence was obtained from a woman between 45 and 60 years old with colorectal cancer. V gene TRBV6-5 combines with J gene TRBJ1-2, with 7 nucleotides matching TRBD1. Sequenced input: PBMCs. The CDR3 nucleotides are TGTGCCAGCAGTTATTCAACCAGGGCCAGGGGGGAAGGCTACACCTTC. Residues: CASSYSTRARGEGYTF.